This entry concerns a single T cell receptor beta chain. Its antigen remains undetermined. No base quality information exists; no much larger clone differs at one position. This sample was included in a study of T cell responses to AZD1222 COVID-19 vaccine (dated by TCRdb to the early 2020s). General notes on the study: A total of about 230 trial participants underwent TCR sequencing, of whom some 210 received two doses of AZD1222 and 26 received two doses of the MenACWY control vaccine. Trial participants were enrolled by age into subgroups of 18-55, 56-69 and 70-plus years, and about 150, 27 and 61 TCR-sequenced participants, respectively, were included in these subgroups. What the work shows at the level of the full study, not this receptor alone: Participants were mostly white British, with more females than males. The authors suggested clonal diversity may have been underestimated. Because no samples from the day 14 peak response were available, repertoires could be characterized only after the peak T cell response. Conclusions about previously exposed vaccinees were limited because only a handful of AZD1222 recipients were SARS-CoV-2 seropositive at baseline. A significant rise in spike-specific TCR breadth and depth was observed after two AZD1222 doses relative to day 0 and relative to MenACWY recipients. In the small 56-69-year group, the increase in depth fell short of significance, most likely because of low power. Reportedly, almost half of the unique spike-specific TCRs recognized epitopes lying outside the regions that are mutated in the B.1.351 and B.1.1.7 variants. The vaccine-associated CD4 TCRs covered the entire spike protein, and the dominant responses fell in regions 160-218 and 743-854.

The CDR3 regions of human TCRbeta chains were subjected to immunosequencing. As for the original processing: TCRs in the repertoires were matched against a reference library of SARS-CoV-2-specific TCRs that had been generated with the MIRA antigen-specificity platform. Breadth was defined as the fraction of unique TCRs that were SARS-CoV-2-associated. Depth was defined as the fraction of total T cells that were SARS-CoV-2-associated. Each spike-specific TCR was assigned to its reactive spike region and to a CD4 or CD8 class using the MIRA data. Log10-transformed breadth and depth values were compared by one-way ANOVA with Sidak's multiple comparisons tests. TCRdb carries this immuneACCESS record with in-frame sequences only. Its versions omit some clonotypes, under half of them owing to an unresolved V gene in the studies checked, with the rest unexplained. The V and J calls and clone size were taken over from that table, and D and trimming were inferred from the DNA. For this sample there are 140,000 to 150,000 clones; approximately 89% appear just once. In total, the top ten clones hold roughly 1.8% of the sample.

The CDR3 sequence holds 17 residues, the cysteine and phenylalanine included. CDR3 DNA is the only sequence kept; it has 51 bases, read in frame from the first base. The label giving this sample's time point can be read as: about 28 days (+/-7) after the second vaccine dose. AZD1222 recipients given second doses at about 4 weeks or at about 12 weeks were pooled, since spike-specific TCR depth and breadth were not found to differ between the two schedules. Vaccinee samples were obtained from the UK trials COV001 and COV002, which included a single-blind randomized controlled phase 2/3 trial of AZD1222 (ChAdOx1 nCoV-19) in healthy adults. For TCRbeta chain sequencing, PBMC samples from trial participants were taken at day 0 and at day 28 after the second dose.

The chain links TRBV21-1 with TRBJ2-3; TRBD2 was called by the table and not checked on the DNA. TRBV21-1 has pseudogene status. Sequenced material: peripheral blood, taken 28 days after the second AZD1222 dose. The source is an adult who received the AZD1222 COVID-19 vaccine. The bases are TGTGCCAGCAGCAAAGACCTCTTGCGATTTAGCACAGATACGCAGTATTTT. It codes for CASSKDLLRFSTDTQYF.